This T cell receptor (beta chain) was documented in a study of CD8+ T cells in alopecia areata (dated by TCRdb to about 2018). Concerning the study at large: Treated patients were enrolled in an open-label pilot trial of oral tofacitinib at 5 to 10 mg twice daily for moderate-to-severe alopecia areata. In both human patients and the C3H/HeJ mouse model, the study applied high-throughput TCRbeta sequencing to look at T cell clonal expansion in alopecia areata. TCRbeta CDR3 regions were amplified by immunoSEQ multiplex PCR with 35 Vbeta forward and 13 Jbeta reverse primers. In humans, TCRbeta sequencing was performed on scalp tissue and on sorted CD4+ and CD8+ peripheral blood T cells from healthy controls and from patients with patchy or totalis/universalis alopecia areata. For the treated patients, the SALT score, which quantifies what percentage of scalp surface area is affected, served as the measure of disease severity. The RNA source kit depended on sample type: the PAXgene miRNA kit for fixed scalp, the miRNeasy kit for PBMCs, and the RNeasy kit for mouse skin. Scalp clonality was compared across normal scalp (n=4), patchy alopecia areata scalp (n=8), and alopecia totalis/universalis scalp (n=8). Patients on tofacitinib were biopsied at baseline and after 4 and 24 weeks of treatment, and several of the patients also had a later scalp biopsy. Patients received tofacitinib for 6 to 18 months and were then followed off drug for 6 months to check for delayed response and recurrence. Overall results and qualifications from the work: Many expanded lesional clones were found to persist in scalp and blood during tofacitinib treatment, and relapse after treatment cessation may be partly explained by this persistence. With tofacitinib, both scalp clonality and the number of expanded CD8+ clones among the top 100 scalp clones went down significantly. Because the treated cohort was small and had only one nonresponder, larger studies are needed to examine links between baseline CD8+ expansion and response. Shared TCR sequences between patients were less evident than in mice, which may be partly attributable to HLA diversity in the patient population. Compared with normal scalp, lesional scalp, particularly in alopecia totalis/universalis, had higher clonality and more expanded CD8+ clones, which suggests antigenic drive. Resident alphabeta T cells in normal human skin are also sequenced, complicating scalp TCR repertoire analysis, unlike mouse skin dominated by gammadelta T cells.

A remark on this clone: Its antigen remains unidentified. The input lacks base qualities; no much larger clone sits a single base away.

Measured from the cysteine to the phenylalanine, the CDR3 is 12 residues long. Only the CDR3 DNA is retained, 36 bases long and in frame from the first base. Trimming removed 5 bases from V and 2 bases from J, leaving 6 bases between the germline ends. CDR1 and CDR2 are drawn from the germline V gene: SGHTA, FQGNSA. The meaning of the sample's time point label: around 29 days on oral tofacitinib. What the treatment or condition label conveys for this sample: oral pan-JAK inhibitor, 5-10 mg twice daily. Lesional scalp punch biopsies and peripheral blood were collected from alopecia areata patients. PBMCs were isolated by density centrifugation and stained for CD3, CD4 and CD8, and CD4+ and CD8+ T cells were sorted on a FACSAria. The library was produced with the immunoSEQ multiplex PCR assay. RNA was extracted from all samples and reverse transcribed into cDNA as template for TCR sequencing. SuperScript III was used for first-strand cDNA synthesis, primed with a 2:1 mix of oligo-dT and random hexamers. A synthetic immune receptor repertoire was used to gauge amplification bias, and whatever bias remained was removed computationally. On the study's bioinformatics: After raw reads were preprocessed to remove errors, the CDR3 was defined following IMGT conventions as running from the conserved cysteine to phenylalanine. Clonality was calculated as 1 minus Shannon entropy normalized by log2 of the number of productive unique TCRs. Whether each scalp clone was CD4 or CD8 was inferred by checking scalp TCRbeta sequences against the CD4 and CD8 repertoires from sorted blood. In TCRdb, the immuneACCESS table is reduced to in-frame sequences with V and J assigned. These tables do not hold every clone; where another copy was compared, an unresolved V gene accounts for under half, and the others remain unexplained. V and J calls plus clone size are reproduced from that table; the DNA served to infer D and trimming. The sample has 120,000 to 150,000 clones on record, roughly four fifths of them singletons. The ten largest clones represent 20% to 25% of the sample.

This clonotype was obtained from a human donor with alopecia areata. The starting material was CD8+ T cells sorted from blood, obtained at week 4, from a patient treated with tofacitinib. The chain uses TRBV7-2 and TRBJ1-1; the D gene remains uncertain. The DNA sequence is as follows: TGTGCCAGCAGCCGAATTAACACTGAAGCTTTCTTT. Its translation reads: CASSRINTEAFF.